A selection of T cell receptor beta chains follows, all from one sample in a study of cytomegalovirus exposure and HLA in healthy donors. The table came from immunoSEQ multiplex PCR; TCRdb's copy has only in-frame clones and leaves some out. The table for this sample gives 150,000 to 200,000 clones. The specimen sequenced was PBMCs. The receptors were gathered from a woman aged 18-29 years in good health and CMV-seropositive. CDR3s leave out the opening cysteine and the closing phenylalanine or tryptophan.

v_call: TRBV6-6; j_call: TRBJ2-5; cdr3_aa: ASSYPQGAQETQY
v_call: TRBV29-1; j_call: TRBJ1-5; cdr3_aa: SVGDSNQPQH
v_call: TRBV6-1; j_call: TRBJ2-3; cdr3_aa: ASRRTGSGTDTQY
v_call: TRBV29-1; j_call: TRBJ1-2; cdr3_aa: SAQGAYGYT
v_call: TRBV5-1; j_call: TRBJ1-1; cdr3_aa: ASTLTGGLSTEAF
v_call: TRBV6-6; j_call: TRBJ1-1; cdr3_aa: ASTGNTEAF
v_call: TRBV9; j_call: TRBJ2-1; cdr3_aa: ASSPRGSYNEQF
v_call: TRBV18; j_call: TRBJ1-1; cdr3_aa: ASSPRRGINTEAF
v_call: TRBV14; j_call: TRBJ1-2; cdr3_aa: ASSPRFNRAGYT
v_call: TRBV27; j_call: TRBJ2-7; cdr3_aa: ASSSGQGSTSYEQY
v_call: TRBV5-6; j_call: TRBJ2-3; cdr3_aa: ASSLGTSSGTDTQY
v_call: TRBV10-1; j_call: TRBJ1-2; cdr3_aa: ASSDGTATYGYT
v_call: TRBV12-2; j_call: TRBJ2-3; cdr3_aa: ASRAGQDIGY
v_call: TRBV6-8; j_call: TRBJ2-7; cdr3_aa: ASSYRDRAYEQY
v_call: TRBV25-1; j_call: TRBJ1-4; cdr3_aa: ASSAGTGIVDEKLF
v_call: TRBV30; j_call: TRBJ2-5; cdr3_aa: AWRPEAFQETQY
v_call: TRBV20-1; j_call: TRBJ2-3; cdr3_aa: SARSGSTQY
v_call: TRBV6-5; j_call: TRBJ2-5; cdr3_aa: ASSYSGGQETQY
v_call: TRBV4-2; j_call: TRBJ1-1; cdr3_aa: ASSQEGGWVNTEAF
v_call: TRBV30; j_call: TRBJ1-1; cdr3_aa: AWRRVGNTEAF
v_call: TRBV19; j_call: TRBJ2-7; cdr3_aa: ASSMRGLDEQY
v_call: TRBV29-1; j_call: TRBJ2-1; cdr3_aa: SVKRGGNEQF
v_call: TRBV7-2; j_call: TRBJ1-1; cdr3_aa: ASSPDSRNTEAF
v_call: TRBV28; j_call: TRBJ2-1; cdr3_aa: ASGTGGAGSYNEQF
v_call: TRBV7-8; j_call: TRBJ1-2; cdr3_aa: ASTRDPHRGEGYGYT
v_call: TRBV19; j_call: TRBJ2-3; cdr3_aa: ATKFPITRDRSSTDTQY
v_call: TRBV6-5; j_call: TRBJ2-1; cdr3_aa: ASALAGINEQF
v_call: TRBV19; j_call: TRBJ2-5; cdr3_aa: ASSTAGTKRGETQY
v_call: TRBV30; j_call: TRBJ1-2; cdr3_aa: AWGRTSILGYT
v_call: TRBV4-2; j_call: TRBJ1-4; cdr3_aa: ASSQEPGVGEKLF
v_call: TRBV19; j_call: TRBJ1-2; cdr3_aa: ASRPDRAYGYT
v_call: TRBV5-5; j_call: TRBJ1-3; cdr3_aa: ASSLRGRLGNTIY
v_call: TRBV7-8; j_call: TRBJ2-7; cdr3_aa: ASSLEASGRNEQY
v_call: TRBV5-1; j_call: TRBJ2-1; cdr3_aa: ASSFTGARGSTEQF
v_call: TRBV6-6; j_call: TRBJ2-5; cdr3_aa: ASSKDRVKGETQY
v_call: TRBV7-8; j_call: TRBJ1-1; cdr3_aa: ASSFGQMNTEAF
v_call: TRBV21-1; j_call: TRBJ1-5; cdr3_aa: ASSRIPATCSNQPQH
v_call: TRBV5-1; j_call: TRBJ2-1; cdr3_aa: ASSSRTSASYNEQF
v_call: TRBV5-1; j_call: TRBJ1-5; cdr3_aa: ASSWGTDSNQPQH
v_call: TRBV11-2; j_call: TRBJ1-1; cdr3_aa: ASSLEIRNTEAF
v_call: TRBV4-1; j_call: TRBJ1-3; cdr3_aa: ASSQEDRPIAGNTIY
v_call: TRBV5-1; j_call: TRBJ2-5; cdr3_aa: ASSWFGGQGDEETQY
v_call: TRBV6-6; j_call: TRBJ2-7; cdr3_aa: ASRTGGYEQY
v_call: TRBV5-5; j_call: TRBJ2-7; cdr3_aa: ASSRDLHSSYEQY
v_call: TRBV10-2; j_call: TRBJ1-4; cdr3_aa: ASSVTGVHEKLF
v_call: TRBV19; j_call: TRBJ1-5; cdr3_aa: ASSMWGQGAGVSNQPQH
v_call: TRBV6-1; j_call: TRBJ2-7; cdr3_aa: ASSEFMWGQGVYEQY
v_call: TRBV5-4; j_call: TRBJ2-1; cdr3_aa: ASSLEPGEYDEQF
v_call: TRBV6-5; j_call: TRBJ1-2; cdr3_aa: ASSERRARWGYT
v_call: TRBV15; j_call: TRBJ1-6; cdr3_aa: ATSRSGRDAPLH
v_call: TRBV12-5; j_call: TRBJ1-1; cdr3_aa: ASGLVLGSGTF
v_call: TRBV15; j_call: TRBJ1-5; cdr3_aa: ATSRDRQGGYSNQPQH
v_call: TRBV7-8; j_call: TRBJ2-7; cdr3_aa: ASSFPGLAGEQY
v_call: TRBV2; j_call: TRBJ1-4; cdr3_aa: ASNLQGANEKLF
v_call: TRBV5-6; j_call: .; cdr3_aa: ASSWGLLGTYEQY
v_call: TRBV11-2; j_call: TRBJ2-7; cdr3_aa: ASSLGTSGLYEQY
v_call: TRBV13; j_call: .; cdr3_aa: ASSLQGANEQY